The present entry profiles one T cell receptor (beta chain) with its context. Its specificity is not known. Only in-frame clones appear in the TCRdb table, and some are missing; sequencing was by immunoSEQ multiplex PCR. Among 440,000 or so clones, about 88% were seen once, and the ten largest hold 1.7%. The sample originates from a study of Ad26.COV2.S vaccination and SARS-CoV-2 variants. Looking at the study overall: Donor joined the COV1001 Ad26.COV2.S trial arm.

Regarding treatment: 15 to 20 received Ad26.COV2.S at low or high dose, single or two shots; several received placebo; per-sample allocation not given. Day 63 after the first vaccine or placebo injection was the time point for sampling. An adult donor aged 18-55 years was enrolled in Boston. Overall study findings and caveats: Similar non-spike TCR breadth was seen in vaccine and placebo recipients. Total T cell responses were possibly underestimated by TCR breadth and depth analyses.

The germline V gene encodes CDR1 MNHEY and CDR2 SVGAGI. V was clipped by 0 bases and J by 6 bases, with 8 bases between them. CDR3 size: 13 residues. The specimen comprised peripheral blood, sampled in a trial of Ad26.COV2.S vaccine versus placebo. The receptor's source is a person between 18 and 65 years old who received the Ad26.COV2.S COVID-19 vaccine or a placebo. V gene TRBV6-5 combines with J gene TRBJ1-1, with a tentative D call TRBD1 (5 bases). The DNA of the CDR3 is TGTGCCAGCAGTTACTCGCGGGGCGCTGAAGCTTTCTTT. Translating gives CASSYSRGAEAFF.